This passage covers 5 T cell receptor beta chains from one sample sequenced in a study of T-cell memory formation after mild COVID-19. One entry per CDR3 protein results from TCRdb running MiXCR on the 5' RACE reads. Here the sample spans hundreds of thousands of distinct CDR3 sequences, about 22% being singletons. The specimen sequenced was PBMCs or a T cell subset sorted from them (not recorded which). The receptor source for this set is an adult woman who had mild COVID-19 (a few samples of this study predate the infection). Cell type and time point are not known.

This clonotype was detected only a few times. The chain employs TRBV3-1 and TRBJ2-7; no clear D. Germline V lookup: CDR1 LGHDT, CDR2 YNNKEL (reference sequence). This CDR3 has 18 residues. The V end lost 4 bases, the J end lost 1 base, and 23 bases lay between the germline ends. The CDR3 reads CASSLRPGRTPLSYEQYF. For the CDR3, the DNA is TGTGCCAGCAGCCTTCGACCAGGTAGGACCCCGCTTTCCTACGAGCAGTACTTC.

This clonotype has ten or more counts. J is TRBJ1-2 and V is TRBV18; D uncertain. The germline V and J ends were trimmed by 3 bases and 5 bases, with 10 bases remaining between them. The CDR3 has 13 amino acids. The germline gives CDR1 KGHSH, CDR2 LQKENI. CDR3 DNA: TGTGCCAGCTCACCGGAGGGCGGGTATGGCTACACCTTC. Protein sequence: CASSPEGGYGYTF.

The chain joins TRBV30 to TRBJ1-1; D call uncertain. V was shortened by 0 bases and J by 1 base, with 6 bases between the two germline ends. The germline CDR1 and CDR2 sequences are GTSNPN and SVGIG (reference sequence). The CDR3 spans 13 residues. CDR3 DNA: TGTGCCTGGAGTGTAATGGCGAACACTGAAGCTTTCTTT. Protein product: CAWSVMANTEAFF.

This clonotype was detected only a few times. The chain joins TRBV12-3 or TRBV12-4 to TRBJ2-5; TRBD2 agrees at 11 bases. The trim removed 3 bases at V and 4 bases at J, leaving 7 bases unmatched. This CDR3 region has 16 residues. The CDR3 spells CASSFKSGLAGETQYF. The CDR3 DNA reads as TGTGCCAGCAGTTTTAAATCCGGACTAGCGGGAGAGACCCAGTACTTC.

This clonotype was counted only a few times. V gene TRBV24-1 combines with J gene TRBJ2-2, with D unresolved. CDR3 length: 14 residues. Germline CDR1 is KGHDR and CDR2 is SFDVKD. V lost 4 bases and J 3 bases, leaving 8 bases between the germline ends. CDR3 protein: CATSDFGYTGELFF. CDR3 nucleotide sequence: TGTGCCACCAGTGACTTTGGGTACACCGGGGAGCTGTTTTTT.